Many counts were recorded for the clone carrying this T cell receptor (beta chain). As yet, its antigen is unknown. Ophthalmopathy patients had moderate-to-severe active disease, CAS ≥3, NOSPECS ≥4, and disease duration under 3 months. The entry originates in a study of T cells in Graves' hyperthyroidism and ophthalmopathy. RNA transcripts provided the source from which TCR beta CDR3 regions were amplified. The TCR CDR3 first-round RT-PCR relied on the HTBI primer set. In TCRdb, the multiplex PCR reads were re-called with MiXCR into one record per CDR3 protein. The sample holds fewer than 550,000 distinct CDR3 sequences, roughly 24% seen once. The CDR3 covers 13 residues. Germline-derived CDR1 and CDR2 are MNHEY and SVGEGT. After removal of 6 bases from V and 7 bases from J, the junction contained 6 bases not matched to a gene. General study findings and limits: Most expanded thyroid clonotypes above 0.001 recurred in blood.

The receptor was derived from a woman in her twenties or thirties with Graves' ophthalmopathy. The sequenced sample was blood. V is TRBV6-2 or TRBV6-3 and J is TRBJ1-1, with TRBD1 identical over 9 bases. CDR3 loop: CASSRQGENEAFF. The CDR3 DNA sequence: TGTGCCAGCAGCCGACAGGGGGAAAATGAAGCTTTCTTT.